The 23 T cell receptor beta chains listed next were all sequenced from one sample in a study of T cell repertoires in cytomegalovirus infection. TCRdb itself ran the reads through MiXCR, one entry per CDR3 protein. Of 650,000 to 900,000 distinct CDR3 sequences listed, over 25% are singletons. These receptors are not linked to any known antigen. This sample comprised cultured CD8+ T cells from PBMCs, obtained from culture after CMV antigen stimulation. The receptors originated from a human donor in good health (CMV status not recorded). Some clones in this sample may be carry-over from other donors' samples.

This clonotype has only a few counts. This chain connects TRBV19 to TRBJ2-6, with a weak D call TRBD1 (6 bases). The V end was cut by 7 bases, the J end by 0 bases, with 10 bases between. Germline CDR1 LNHDA, CDR2 SQIVND (reference sequence). The CDR3 runs 15 residues. The CDR3 sequence is CASTPDSSGANVLTF. In DNA form, the CDR3 reads TGTGCCAGTACGCCGGACAGCTCTGGGGCCAACGTCCTGACTTTC. The full variable domain, rest sourced from reference TRBV19 and TRBJ2-6, is DGGITQSPKYLFRKEGQNVTLSCEQNLNHDAMYWYRQDPGQGLRLIYYSQIVNDFQKGDIAEGYSVSREKKESFPLTVTSAQKNPTAFYLCASTPDSSGANVLTFGAGSRLTVL.

This clonotype was detected a few times. This sequence joins TRBV2 and TRBJ1-5; D gene unclear. Looked up from germline, CDR1 is SNHLY and CDR2 is FYNNEI. The CDR3 is 15 residues long. Trimming removed 6 bases at V and 3 bases at J, with 15 bases between. The CDR3 protein is CASRNRGIANQPQHF. Here the CDR3 DNA reads TGTGCCAGCAGGAACCGGGGTATCGCCAATCAGCCCCAGCATTTT.

In its sample, this clonotype was seen a few times. This sequence joins TRBV7-9 and TRBJ2-7; the D gene is possibly TRBD2 (6 bases). The V end was cut by 2 bases, the J end by 2 bases, with 10 bases between. The CDR3 sequence is 14 residues long. Germline CDR1 SEHNR, CDR2 FQNEAQ (reference sequence). The CDR3 protein is CASSLFPGAYEQYF. In DNA form, the CDR3 reads TGTGCCAGCAGCTTATTTCCGGGGGCCTACGAGCAGTACTTC.

The gene calls are TRBV10-2 and TRBJ1-5; D gene ambiguous. This CDR3 is built from 13 residues. The ends were cut back, 6 bases at V and 6 bases at J, with 12 bases in the middle. Germline assignment: CDR1 WSHSY and CDR2 SAAADI. In DNA form, the CDR3 reads TGCGCCAGCAGCCCGGGAGGGATTCAGCCCCAGCATTTT. Protein sequence: CASSPGGIQPQHF.

The rearrangement joins TRBV27 to TRBJ1-2, with a weak D call TRBD1 (6 bases). V lost 7 bases and J 1 base, leaving 16 bases between the germline ends. Germline loops: CDR1 MNHEY, CDR2 SMNVEV (reference sequence). CDR3 length: 15 amino acids. This CDR3 reads CASTLRGNHNYGYTF. CDR3 DNA sequence: TGTGCCAGCACCCTCAGGGGAAACCATAACTATGGCTACACCTTC.

This clonotype was seen repeatedly, ten times or more. This chain joins TRBV7-9 and TRBJ1-2; no clear D gene. Looked up from germline, CDR1 is SEHNR and CDR2 is FQNEAQ (reference sequence). The CDR3 has 15 amino acids. V was cut by 5 bases and J by 2 bases, with 15 bases left in between. CDR3 sequence reads: CASSREGSRNYGYTF. For the CDR3, the DNA is TGTGCCAGCAGCCGCGAAGGATCAAGGAACTATGGCTACACCTTC.

This clonotype has a count of ten or more. This chain connects TRBV12-3 or TRBV12-4 to TRBJ1-2, with 7 bases matching TRBD1. V gave up 8 bases and J gave up 6 bases; unmatched junction bases: 6. This CDR3 comprises 12 residues. CDR3 in DNA: TGTGCCAGCTCGAGGGGGCGCGATGGCTACACCTTC. This translates into CASSRGRDGYTF.

This clonotype was counted only a few times. The rearrangement uses TRBV27 and TRBJ1-6, with 10 bases identical to TRBD1. CDR3 length: 15 amino acids. From germline, CDR1 is MNHEY and CDR2 SMNVEV (reference sequence). The V segment lost 2 bases and the J segment 10 bases; nucleotides outside the gene matches: 5. CDR3 in DNA: TGTGCCAGCAGTTTACGAAGACAGGGGGCGTCACCCCTCCACTTT. It specifies CASSLRRQGASPLHF.

The gene calls are TRBV28 and TRBJ1-2; 7 nucleotides agree with TRBD1. CDR1 and CDR2 from the germline V gene are MDHEN and SYDVKM. The J segment lost 3 bases and the V segment lost 7 bases, leaving 11 bases of the junction unmatched. The CDR3 has 15 amino acids. The CDR3 coding sequence is TGTGCCAGCATTTTGAGGGACAGACCCTACTATGGCTACACCTTC. Translated: CASILRDRPYYGYTF.

This clonotype came up a few times. The V gene is TRBV4-2, the J gene TRBJ2-2; 9 bases are shared with TRBD1. V trimming: 1 base; J trimming: 7 bases; junction bases outside the gene matches: 1. The CDR3 spans 14 residues. Germline V gene lookup returns CDR1 LGHNA and CDR2 YNFKEQ. DNA for the CDR3: TGTGCCAGCAGCCAAGGGACAGGGGTCGGGGAGCTGTTTTTT. Translated: CASSQGTGVGELFF.

This clonotype was observed at least ten times. The V gene is TRBV18, the J gene TRBJ1-4; D may be TRBD1 (5 bases). V dropped 4 bases and J dropped 5 bases, with 29 bases sitting between them. CDR3 length: 20 residues. The germline V gene has CDR1 KGHSH and CDR2 LQKENI. The CDR3 reads CASSLPKAGPTNKKNEKLFF. CDR3 bases: TGTGCCAGCTCACTTCCGAAGGCGGGGCCGACGAATAAAAAGAATGAAAAACTGTTTTTT.

The chain couples TRBV7-3 to TRBJ2-1, with D perhaps TRBD2 (6 bases). CDR1 and CDR2 from the germline V gene are SGHTA and FQGTGA. Trimming left V 0 bases short and J 6 bases short, with 18 bases between. This CDR3 is built from 17 residues. CDR3 residues: CASSLTPPWGEINEQFF. The CDR3 bases are TGTGCCAGCAGCTTAACCCCCCCGTGGGGGGAAATCAATGAGCAGTTCTTC.

The rearrangement uses TRBV6-5 and TRBJ2-5; D is perhaps TRBD2 (6 bases). Germline lookup yields CDR1 MNHEY and CDR2 SVGAGI. V lost 1 base and J 3 bases, leaving 15 bases between the germline ends. The CDR3 is made up of 16 amino acids. CDR3: CASSYWAQAGKETQYF. Here the CDR3 DNA reads TGTGCCAGCAGTTACTGGGCTCAGGCGGGAAAAGAGACCCAGTACTTC.

This clonotype occurred once. This rearrangement joins TRBV6-2 or TRBV6-3 to TRBJ1-5; possible D gene TRBD1, 6 bases. CDR1 is MNHEY and CDR2 is SVGEGT in the germline V gene. Trimming removed 6 bases at V and 7 bases at J, with 16 bases between. The CDR3 extends over 14 amino acids. The CDR3 DNA reads as TGTGCCAGCAGCAGTTACAGGGTGGGGCAGCCCCAGCATTTT. This encodes CASSSYRVGQPQHF.

This clonotype was picked up a small number of times. The CDR3 here is CASSSGVLGRGNYGYTF. The CDR3 DNA sequence: TGTGCCAGCAGTTCGGGCGTACTGGGGCGAGGTAACTATGGCTACACCTTC. The chain carries TRBV27 and TRBJ1-2, with a possible D match to TRBD1 (5 bases). Trimming stripped 4 bases from V and 1 base from J, with 19 bases between. This CDR3 contains 17 residues. The germline CDR1 and CDR2 sequences are MNHEY and SMNVEV (reference sequence).

This clonotype was found many times. The rearrangement uses TRBV7-8 and TRBJ1-2, with 11 bases matching TRBD1. In germline, CDR1 is SGHVS, CDR2 FQNEAQ. V trimming: 3 bases; J trimming: 6 bases; junction bases outside the gene matches: 9. CDR3 size: 16 residues. CDR3 protein: CASSFPPGQGDHGYTF. The CDR3 nucleotides are TGTGCCAGCAGCTTCCCCCCGGGACAGGGGGACCATGGCTACACCTTC.

This clonotype was detected only a few times. V gene TRBV6-5 combines with J gene TRBJ1-1; D perhaps matches TRBD1 (5 bases). Germline CDR1 is MNHEY and CDR2 is SVGAGI. With 5 bases removed from V and 0 bases from J, the gap between germline ends came to 13 bases. The CDR3 is 15 residues long. CDR3 residues: CASSPTQGLNTEAFF. DNA for the CDR3: TGTGCCAGCAGTCCCACCCAGGGCTTGAACACTGAAGCTTTCTTT.

The sample holds a few counts of this clonotype. J is TRBJ1-3 and V is TRBV7-9; D ambiguous. This CDR3 spans 16 amino acids. In germline, CDR1 is SEHNR, CDR2 FQNEAQ (reference sequence). Trimming took 7 bases from V and 0 from J, leaving 16 bases between them. The CDR3 sequence is CASNRLETDSGNTIYF. The CDR3 DNA reads as TGTGCCAGCAACCGACTGGAAACTGACTCTGGAAACACCATATATTTT.

A few counts support this clonotype. V usage is TRBV29-1 and J usage is TRBJ2-1, with 7 bases matching TRBD1. In germline, CDR1 is SQVTM, CDR2 ANQGSEA. The CDR3 is made up of 15 amino acids. The junction had 9 bases not matched to a gene; V was cut back by 3 bases and J by 4 bases. CDR3 sequence reads: CSVEGRGNQYNEQFF. DNA of the CDR3: TGCAGCGTTGAGGGCAGGGGGAATCAGTACAATGAGCAGTTCTTC.

The chain combines TRBV7-2 with TRBJ1-2; 8 positions match TRBD1. The trim removed 10 bases at V and 8 bases at J, leaving 9 bases unmatched. There are 12 residues in the CDR3. Germline CDR1 is SGHTA and CDR2 is FQGNSA. This chain's CDR3 is CATTGDPLGYTF. CDR3 nucleotide sequence: TGTGCCACGACAGGGGACCCGTTGGGCTACACCTTC. Full variable domain (rest looked up from reference TRBV7-2 and TRBJ1-2): GAGVSQSPSNKVTEKGKDVELRCDPISGHTALYWYRQSLGQGLEFLIYFQGNSAPDKSGLPSDRFSAERTGGSVSTLTIQRTQQEDSAVYLCATTGDPLGYTFGSGTRLTVV.

V and J are TRBV12-3 or TRBV12-4 and TRBJ2-5; 9 bases align to TRBD1. This CDR3 comprises 16 residues. Trimming at V came to 2 bases and at J to 5 bases, leaving 9 bases not matched to a gene. The CDR3 spells CASSLSWDRDGETQYF. CDR3 DNA sequence: TGTGCCAGCAGTTTATCGTGGGACAGGGATGGTGAGACCCAGTACTTC.

A few counts support this clonotype. The chain has TRBV5-5 and TRBJ2-7, with TRBD1 identical over 9 bases. The CDR3 spans 16 residues. V lost 2 bases and J lost 1; bases outside the gene matches: 7. From germline, CDR1 is SGHKS and CDR2 YYEKEE (reference sequence). CDR3 sequence reads: CASSFRGQGLSYEQYV. The DNA for the CDR3 is TGTGCCAGCAGCTTTAGGGGACAGGGCCTTTCCTACGAGCAGTACGTC.

The chain recombines TRBV11-3 with TRBJ1-1; 9 nucleotides agree with TRBD1. The CDR3 length is 12 residues. V was pared by 6 bases and J by 7 bases, with 3 bases of the junction left unmatched. Germline V gene sequence: CDR1 SGHNT, CDR2 YENEEA. CDR3 DNA: TGTGCCAGCAGGGGACAGGGTGATGAAGCTTTCTTT. It specifies CASRGQGDEAFF.